Listed here are 18 T cell receptor beta chains from one sample, sequenced in a study of T cells expressing NK-cell markers. TCRdb reprocessed the 5' RACE reads and keeps a single row for each CDR3 protein, giving no DNA. The sample has about 170,000 distinct CDR3 sequences; the top ten hold over 20%. Material: blood T cells: a sorted CD56 or NKG2C T cell subset, CD4+ or CD8+ T cells, or bulk PBMC T cells (not recorded which). The receptors were sampled from a man between 18 and 69 years old in good health.

The chain couples TRBV6-1 to TRBJ1-5. Germline CDR1 is MNHNS and CDR2 is SASEGT. The CDR3 totals 13 residues. CDR3 loop: CASKDLSNQPQHF.

V gene TRBV3-1 combines with J gene TRBJ2-5; the TCRdb call, TRBD2, lacks DNA for checking. CDR3 length: 17 residues. The germline V gene has CDR1 LGHDT and CDR2 YNNKEL (reference sequence). The CDR3 spells CASSQDISLAAQETQYF.

This sequence joins TRBV7-6 and TRBJ2-5; TCRdb gives TRBD1 as the D gene, but with no DNA this cannot be confirmed. Per the germline V gene, CDR1 is SGHVS and CDR2 is FNYEAQ. CDR3 length: 16 amino acids. The CDR3: CASSLQGNPYQETQYF. Combining the CDR3 with reference TRBV7-6 and TRBJ2-5 gives the whole variable domain GAGVSQSPRYKVTKRGQDVALRCDPISGHVSLYWYRQALGQGPEFLTYFNYEAQQDKSGLPNDRFSAERPEGSISTLTIQRTEQRDSAMYRCASSLQGNPYQETQYFGPGTRLLVL.

The genes are TRBV20-1 and TRBJ2-2; TCRdb picks TRBD2, but there is no DNA to check that call. The germline gives CDR1 DFQATT, CDR2 SNEGSKA (reference sequence). This CDR3 has 14 amino acids. Here the CDR3 reads CSASYGLAGGELFF.

The rearrangement uses TRBV4-2 and TRBJ1-2; TCRdb reports TRBD1, a call that lacks DNA to check it against. CDR1 and CDR2 (germline): LGHNA, YNFKEQ. CDR3 length equals 16 residues. The CDR3 sequence is CASSQDYGTSIYGYTF.

The V and J genes are TRBV12-5 and TRBJ2-2; TCRdb indicates TRBD1, and absent DNA this call remains unverified. The CDR3 spans 14 residues. From germline, CDR1 is LGHNT and CDR2 FRNRAP. The CDR3 reads CASVPGQVTGELFF.

The chain recombines TRBV11-3 with TRBJ2-2. CDR1 is SGHNT and CDR2 is YENEEA in the germline V gene. There are 16 residues in the CDR3. CDR3 sequence: CASSPRGGAGTGELFF.

This rearrangement joins TRBV21-1 to TRBJ1-2. TRBV21-1 constitutes a pseudogene. This CDR3 region has 17 residues. The CDR3 spells CASSKGGQTEFFYGYTF.

The V and J genes are TRBV18 and TRBJ2-2. The CDR3 length is 16 residues. Per germline, CDR1 KGHSH and CDR2 LQKENI. CDR3 loop: CASSPSSRPNTGELFF.

The rearrangement links TRBV12-3 or TRBV12-4 to TRBJ1-6. This CDR3 is 14 amino acids long. The CDR3 loop is CASSLDKGNSPLHF.

The J gene is TRBJ2-3, the V gene TRBV12-5; TCRdb picks TRBD2, but there is no DNA to check that call. Germline V gene lookup returns CDR1 LGHNT and CDR2 FRNRAP. The CDR3 covers 15 residues. CDR3 in amino acids: CASGLGFEGTDTQYF. The whole variable domain, remainder taken from reference TRBV12-5 and TRBJ2-3, is DARVTQTPRHKVTEMGQEVTMRCQPILGHNTVFWYRQTMMQGLELLAYFRNRAPLDDSGMPKDRFSAEMPDATLATLKIQPSEPRDSAVYFCASGLGFEGTDTQYFGPGTRLTVL.

The chain has TRBV6-1 and TRBJ2-1; no DNA is available, so the TRBD1 call from TCRdb remains unchecked. The CDR3 is made up of 15 amino acids. The germline CDR1 and CDR2 sequences are MNHNS and SASEGT. Here the CDR3 reads CASSEPGGAYNEQFF.

The chain couples TRBV4-1 to TRBJ2-1; TCRdb gives TRBD2 as the D gene, but with no DNA this cannot be confirmed. The CDR3 is made up of 17 amino acids. CDR1 and CDR2 (germline): MGHRA, YSYEKL. This CDR3 is CASSQDSGSGGARGQFF.

This CDR3 reads CASSARDSYQPQHF. The chain has TRBV27 and TRBJ1-5; no DNA is available, so the TRBD1 call from TCRdb remains unchecked. Germline CDR1 is MNHEY and CDR2 is SMNVEV (reference sequence). The CDR3 has 14 amino acids.

The chain combines TRBV18 with TRBJ2-7. CDR1 and CDR2 from the germline V gene are KGHSH and LQKENI. CDR3 size: 15 residues. CDR3 region: CASSQSLSGSYEQYF.

V is TRBV28 and J is TRBJ1-3. Germline V gene sequence: CDR1 MDHEN, CDR2 SYDVKM. The CDR3 loop spans 16 amino acids. The CDR3 sequence is CASSPNHRTSGNTIYF.

The chain employs TRBV7-9 and TRBJ1-1; TCRdb calls TRBD1, which cannot be checked without DNA. The germline V gene encodes CDR1 SEHNR and CDR2 FQNEAQ (reference sequence). CDR3 size: 17 residues. This chain's CDR3 is CASSLSPGIPMNTEAFF.

The chain employs TRBV4-2 and TRBJ2-7. CDR3 length: 15 amino acids. From germline, CDR1 is LGHNA and CDR2 YNFKEQ. The CDR3 loop is CASSQDLGLVYEQYF.